This record concerns one T cell receptor (beta chain) sequence. This sample stems from a study of blood T cell repertoires in COVID-19. As processed by the authors: Counts of nucleated cells, estimated from reference gene primer amplification, were obtained. The repertoire was sequenced with immunoSEQ multiplex PCR; TCRdb's copy has only in-frame clones and lacks some. V and J calls and clone size follow that table, whereas D and trimming were derived from the DNA. The table lists about 190,000 clones, approximately 85% of them singletons. It was during active infection that Seattle patients were enrolled and then longitudinally followed. The CDR3 spans 13 residues. V was trimmed by 3 bases and J by 0 bases, leaving 8 bases between them. CDR1 is SQVTM, CDR2 ANQGSEA, per germline.

The receptor was isolated from an older man with COVID-19, enrolled during active disease. Material for sequencing was peripheral blood. The gene calls are TRBV29-1 and TRBJ1-1; possibly TRBD1 for D (6 bases). The DNA for the CDR3 is TGCAGCGTTGACAGGACAGTGAACACTGAAGCTTTCTTT. It encodes CSVDRTVNTEAFF.